This record looks at one TCR beta chain sequence and its context. This sample was included in a study of blood T cell repertoires in COVID-19. Overall study context: Samples came from the United States, Italy and Spain, spanning acute and convalescent COVID-19. PBMCs, B-cell-depleted T cells, or T cells were the source of the cDNA or gDNA that made up the material.

As originally analysed: Reference gene primer amplification in the assay estimated nucleated cell counts. The table came from immunoSEQ multiplex PCR; TCRdb's copy has only in-frame clones and leaves some out. Clone size and the V and J calls come from that table; the DNA yielded D and trimming. The sample lists 70,000 to 100,000 clones, around 88% seen once, with approximately 1.3% in the top ten. The CDR3 runs 15 residues. V gene TRBV21-1 combines with J gene TRBJ1-6; the table's D call TRBD1 went unverified against the DNA. TRBV21-1 is listed as a pseudogene. Sequenced input: peripheral blood. This sequence was found in a man older than 75 with active or convalescent COVID-19. The chain's CDR3 is CASSKPGATGSPLHF. The CDR3 region has the DNA TGTGCCAGCAGCAAACCAGGGGCCACGGGATCACCCCTCCACTTT.